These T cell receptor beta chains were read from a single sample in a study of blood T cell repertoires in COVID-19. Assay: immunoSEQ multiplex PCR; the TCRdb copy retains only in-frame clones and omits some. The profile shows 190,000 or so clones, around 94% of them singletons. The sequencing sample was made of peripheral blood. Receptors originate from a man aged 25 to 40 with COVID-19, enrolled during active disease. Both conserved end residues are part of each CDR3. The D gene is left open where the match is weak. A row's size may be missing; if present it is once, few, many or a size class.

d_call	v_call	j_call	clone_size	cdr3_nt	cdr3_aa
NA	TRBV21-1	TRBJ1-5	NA	TGTGCCAGCAGCAAAGTAGGACACCGGGGGAAGAATAGCAATCAGCCCCAGCATTTT	CASSKVGHRGKNSNQPQHF
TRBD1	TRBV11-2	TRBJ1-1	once	TGTGCCAGCAGCTCGTTCCGGGACAGGGGGTGGACTGAAGCTTTCTTT	CASSSFRDRGWTEAFF
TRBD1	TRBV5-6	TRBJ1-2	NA	TGTGCCAGCAGCTTGCCGGGACAGGGGTACTATGGCTACACCTTC	CASSLPGQGYYGYTF
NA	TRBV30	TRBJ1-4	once	TGTGCCTGGAGTACGAGAACTAATGAAAAACTGTTTTTT	CAWSTRTNEKLFF
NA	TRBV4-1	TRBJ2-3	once	TGCGCCAGCAGCCAAGATGTCGGGGAGAGCACAGATACGCAGTATTTT	CASSQDVGESTDTQYF
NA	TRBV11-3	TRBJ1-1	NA	TGTGCCAGCAGCTTAGTCGGGAACACTGAAGCTTTCTTT	CASSLVGNTEAFF
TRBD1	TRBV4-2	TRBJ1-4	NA	TGTGCCAGCAGCCAATCCGGACAGGTTGCAACTAATGAAAAACTGTTTTTT	CASSQSGQVATNEKLFF
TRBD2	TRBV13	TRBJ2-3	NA	TGTGCCAGCAGCTCCACGGGGTCGGGACTAGGAGATCATACGCAGTATTTT	CASSSTGSGLGDHTQYF
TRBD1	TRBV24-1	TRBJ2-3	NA	TGTGCCACCAGTACCGGGACAGGAGCTGATACGCAGTATTTT	CATSTGTGADTQYF
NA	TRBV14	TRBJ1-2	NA	TGTGCCAGCAGCCCATCGGGATATGGCTACACCTTC	CASSPSGYGYTF
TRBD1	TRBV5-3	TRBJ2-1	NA	TGTGCCAGAAGCCGAAAAGACAGGGTAAAAAACAATGAGCAGTTCTTC	CARSRKDRVKNNEQFF
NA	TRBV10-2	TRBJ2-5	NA	TGCGCCAGCAGTCTCGCGGGTCGAGAGACCCAGTACTTC	CASSLAGRETQYF
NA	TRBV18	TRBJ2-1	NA	TGTGCCAGCTCACTGAATGGGGGGAGGTACAATGAGCAGTTCTTC	CASSLNGGRYNEQFF
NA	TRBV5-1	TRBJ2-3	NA	TGCGCCAGCAGCGGAAGGCAGAGGGATACGCAGTATTTT	CASSGRQRDTQYF
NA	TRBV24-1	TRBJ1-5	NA	TGTGCCACCATCGCGGGCAGCAATCAGCCCCAGCATTTT	CATIAGSNQPQHF
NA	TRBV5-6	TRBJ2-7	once	TGTGCCAGCAGCTTGAGGGTCGGAGTCGGGGGCTCCTACGAGCAGTACTTC	CASSLRVGVGGSYEQYF
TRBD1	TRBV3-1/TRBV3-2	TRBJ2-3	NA	TGTGCCAGCAGCCCCAGACAGGGGGGCTGGCCAGATACGCAGTATTTT	CASSPRQGGWPDTQYF
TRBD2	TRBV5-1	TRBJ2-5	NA	TGCGCCAGCAGCTTGGTTGGTAGCGGGGAAGAGACCCAGTACTTC	CASSLVGSGEETQYF
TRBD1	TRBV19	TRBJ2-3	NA	TGTGCCTCCAGGGGACAGGGCAACACAGATACGCAGTATTTT	CASRGQGNTDTQYF
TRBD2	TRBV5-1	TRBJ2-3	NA	TGCGCCAGCAGCGGCCCTCGGGGGGGTAAGACAGATACGCAGTATTTT	CASSGPRGGKTDTQYF
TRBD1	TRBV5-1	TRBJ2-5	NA	TGCGCCAGCAGCACGGGGACAGTCCAAGAGACCCAGTACTTC	CASSTGTVQETQYF
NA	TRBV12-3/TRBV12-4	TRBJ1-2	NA	TGTGCCAGCAGAAAAGACTTGAACTATGGCTACACCTTC	CASRKDLNYGYTF
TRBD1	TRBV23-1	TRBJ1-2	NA	TGCGCCAGCAGTCACGGGGACAGGGCTCTCTATGGCTACACCTTC	CASSHGDRALYGYTF
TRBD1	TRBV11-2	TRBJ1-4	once	TGTGCCAGCAGCTTAGGGGGCAGGGGGCTTGAAAAACTGTTTTTT	CASSLGGRGLEKLFF
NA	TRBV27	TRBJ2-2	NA	TGTGCCAGCCGGCAGTTTGGGGCGTCCGTTAACACCGGGGAGCTGTTTTTT	CASRQFGASVNTGELFF
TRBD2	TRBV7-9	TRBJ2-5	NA	TGTGCCAGCAGCTTGGGACTAGCGGGGGGGCGAGAGACCCAGTACTTC	CASSLGLAGGRETQYF
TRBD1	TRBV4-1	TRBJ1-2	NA	TGCGCCAGCAGAGACAACCGGGACAGGGAGCATGGCTACACCTTC	CASRDNRDREHGYTF
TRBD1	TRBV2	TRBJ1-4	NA	TGTGCCAGCAGCCTGACAGGGCTAGGTAATGAAAAACTGTTTTTT	CASSLTGLGNEKLFF
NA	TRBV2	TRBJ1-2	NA	TGTGCCAGCAGTAATTCGGACTATGGCTACACCTTC	CASSNSDYGYTF
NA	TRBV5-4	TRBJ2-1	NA	TGTGCCAGCAGCTTGGGACAGCTTTACAATGAGCAGTTCTTC	CASSLGQLYNEQFF
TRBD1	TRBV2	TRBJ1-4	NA	TGTGCCAGCTCCCAACAGGGGCAGGCTGAAAAACTGTTTTTT	CASSQQGQAEKLFF
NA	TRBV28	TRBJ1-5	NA	TGTGCCAGCGCCACCCCGGTTACCAATCAGCCCCAGCATTTT	CASATPVTNQPQHF
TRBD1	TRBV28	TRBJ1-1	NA	TGTGCCAGCAGTTTGGGCAGGGGGCGCGGGGCTTTCTTT	CASSLGRGRGAFF
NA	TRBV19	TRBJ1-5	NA	TGTGCCAGTACCCCGACACTTCATAATCAGCCCCAGCATTTT	CASTPTLHNQPQHF
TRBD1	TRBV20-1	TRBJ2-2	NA	TGCAGTGCTGGTGGACAGGGGGCTGGCACCGGGGAGCTGTTTTTT	CSAGGQGAGTGELFF
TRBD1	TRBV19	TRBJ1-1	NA	TGTGCCAGTAGTACTGACAGGGGTTGGGCGTCTTGGGACACTGAAGCTTTCTTT	CASSTDRGWASWDTEAFF
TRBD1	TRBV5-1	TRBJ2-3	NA	TGCGCCAGCACCTCCTCTCCGGGACAGGGGTTAGATACGCAGTATTTT	CASTSSPGQGLDTQYF
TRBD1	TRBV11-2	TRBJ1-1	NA	TGTGCCAGCAGACTACCGGGACAGGGGACTGAAGCTTTCTTT	CASRLPGQGTEAFF
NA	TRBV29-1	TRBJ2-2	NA	TGCAGCACAGGGACGGCGAACACCGGGGAGCTGTTTTTT	CSTGTANTGELFF
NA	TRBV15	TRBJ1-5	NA	TGTGCCACCAGCAGAGCCGGAGGTAGCAATCAGCCCCAGCATTTT	CATSRAGGSNQPQHF
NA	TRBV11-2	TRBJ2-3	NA	TGTGCCAGCAGCTTAGGGGCTAGCCCCGCAAGCACAGATACGCAGTATTTT	CASSLGASPASTDTQYF
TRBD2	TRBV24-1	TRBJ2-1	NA	TGTGCCACCAGTGAACCGACTAGCGGGGGGGTTGACGGAGAGCAGTTCTTC	CATSEPTSGGVDGEQFF